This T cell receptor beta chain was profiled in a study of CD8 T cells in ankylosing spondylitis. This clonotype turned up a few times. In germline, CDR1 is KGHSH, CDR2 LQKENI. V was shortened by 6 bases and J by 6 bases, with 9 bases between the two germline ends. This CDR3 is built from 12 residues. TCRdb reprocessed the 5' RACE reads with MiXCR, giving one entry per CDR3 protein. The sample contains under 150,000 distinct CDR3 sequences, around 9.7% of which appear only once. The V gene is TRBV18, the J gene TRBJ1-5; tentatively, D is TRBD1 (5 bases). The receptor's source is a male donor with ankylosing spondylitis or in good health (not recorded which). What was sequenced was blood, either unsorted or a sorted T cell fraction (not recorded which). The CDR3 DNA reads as TGTGCCAGCTCCGGGGGAGCTCAGCCCCAGCATTTT. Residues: CASSGGAQPQHF.